One and the same sample provided the 4 T cell receptor beta chains below, sequenced in a study of shared clonotypes between healthy human individuals. Generated by immunoSEQ multiplex PCR, the TCRdb table keeps only in-frame clones and is missing some. The sample shows 850,000 to 1,200,000 clones, roughly 70% of them seen only once. The sequenced sample consisted of memory CD4+ T cells sorted from blood. Subset given: CD45RA-negative fraction. Receptors were obtained from a man aged 18 to 29 in good health.

The count of this clone is one. The chain carries TRBV5-1 and TRBJ1-1; D is possibly TRBD1 (6 bases). The germline V gene encodes CDR1 SGHRS and CDR2 YFSETQ. The CDR3 totals 15 residues. Trimming took 0 bases from V and 1 from J, leaving 10 bases between them. The CDR3 nucleotides read TGCGCCAGCAGCTTGGTGGTAGGGGGGAACACTGAAGCTTTCTTT. Residues: CASSLVVGGNTEAFF.

V and J are TRBV28 and TRBJ1-1, with unresolved D. The V end lost 1 base, the J end lost 0 bases, and 12 bases lay between the germline ends. The CDR3 has 16 amino acids. CDR1 and CDR2 from the germline V gene are MDHEN and SYDVKM. The DNA for the CDR3 is TGTGCCAGCAGTTTATTGCCCGTCTCCATGAACACTGAAGCTTTCTTT. Translating it yields CASSLLPVSMNTEAFF.

This clone has a single count. The chain has TRBV5-6 and TRBJ2-7, with a possible D match to TRBD2 (6 bases). The CDR3 is 14 residues long. V lost 3 bases and J 6 bases, leaving 16 bases between the germline ends. The germline gives CDR1 SGHDT, CDR2 YYEEEE. CDR3 loop: CASSSRLVLPEQYF. CDR3 nucleotides: TGTGCCAGCAGCTCCAGACTAGTACTCCCCGAGCAGTACTTC. The full variable domain, in which reference TRBV5-6 and TRBJ2-7 provide the parts outside the CDR3, is DAGVTQSPTHLIKTRGQQVTLRCSPKSGHDTVSWYQQALGQGPQFIFQYYEEEERQRGNFPDRFSGHQFPNYSSELNVNALLLGDSALYLCASSSRLVLPEQYFGPGTRLTVT.

The chain employs TRBV5-1 and TRBJ2-5; D possibly corresponds to TRBD1 (6 bases). Germline CDR1 SGHRS, CDR2 YFSETQ. The V end was cut by 2 bases, the J end by 4 bases, with 12 bases between. There are 14 residues in the CDR3. The CDR3 DNA reads TGCGCCAGCAGCTTACAGGGATGGGGAGAGACCCAGTACTTC. This gives the protein CASSLQGWGETQYF.